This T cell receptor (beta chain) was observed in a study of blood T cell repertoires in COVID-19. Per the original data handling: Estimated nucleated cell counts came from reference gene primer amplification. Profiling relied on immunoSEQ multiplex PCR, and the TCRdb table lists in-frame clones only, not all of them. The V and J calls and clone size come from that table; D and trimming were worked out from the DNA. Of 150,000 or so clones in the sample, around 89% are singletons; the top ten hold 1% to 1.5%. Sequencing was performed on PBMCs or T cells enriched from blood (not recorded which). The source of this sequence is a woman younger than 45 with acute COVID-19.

CDR3 in DNA: TGTGCCAGTAGTATCGGGACAGGGACCGGCTACACCTTC. Encoded protein: CASSIGTGTGYTF. This chain joins TRBV19 and TRBJ1-2; 9 bases map to TRBD1. The CDR3 is 13 amino acids. Germline-derived CDR1 and CDR2 are LNHDA and SQIVND (reference sequence). V was clipped by 3 bases and J by 8 bases; unmatched bases: 4.